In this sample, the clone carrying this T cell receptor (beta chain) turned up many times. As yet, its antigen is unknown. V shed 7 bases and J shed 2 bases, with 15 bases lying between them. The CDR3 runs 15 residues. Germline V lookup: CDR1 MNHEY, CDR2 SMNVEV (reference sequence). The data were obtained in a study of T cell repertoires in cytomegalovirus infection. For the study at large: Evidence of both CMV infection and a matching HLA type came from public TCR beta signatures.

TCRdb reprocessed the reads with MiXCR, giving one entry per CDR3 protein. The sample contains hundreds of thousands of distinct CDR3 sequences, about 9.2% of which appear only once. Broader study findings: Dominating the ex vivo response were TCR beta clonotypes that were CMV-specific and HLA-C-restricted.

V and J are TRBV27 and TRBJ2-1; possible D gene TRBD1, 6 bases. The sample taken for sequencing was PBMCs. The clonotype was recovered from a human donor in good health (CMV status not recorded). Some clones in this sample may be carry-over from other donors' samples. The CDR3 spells CASTLRGRPYNEQFF. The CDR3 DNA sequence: TGTGCCAGCACCTTAAGGGGGAGACCCTACAATGAGCAGTTCTTC.